This T cell receptor beta chain comes out of a study of post-analysis software for immune sequencing data. Findings and caveats of the study: A handful of TRBV segments were significantly more frequent in patients than in controls. TRBV5-6, TRBV5-1 and TRBV20-1 were among these segments.

Deletions cut 4 bases from V and 3 bases from J, with 15 bases between. Germline values: CDR1 SQVTM, CDR2 ANQGSEA. The CDR3 runs 14 residues. cDNA libraries of TCR beta carried unique molecular identifiers. Via MiXCR, TCRdb re-called the PCR reads, giving one row per CDR3 protein. The table records roughly 540,000 distinct CDR3 sequences, 30% to 40% of them present only once. Comment on this clonotype: The target antigen is unknown.

The clonotype originates from a girl aged 2-17 years with multiple sclerosis. This chain links TRBV29-1 with TRBJ1-2; D unresolved. The sample consisted of blood. The CDR3 DNA reads as TGCAGCGTTGCCAAGCCCGGGGAAGACTATGGCTACACCTTC. Protein product: CSVAKPGEDYGYTF.